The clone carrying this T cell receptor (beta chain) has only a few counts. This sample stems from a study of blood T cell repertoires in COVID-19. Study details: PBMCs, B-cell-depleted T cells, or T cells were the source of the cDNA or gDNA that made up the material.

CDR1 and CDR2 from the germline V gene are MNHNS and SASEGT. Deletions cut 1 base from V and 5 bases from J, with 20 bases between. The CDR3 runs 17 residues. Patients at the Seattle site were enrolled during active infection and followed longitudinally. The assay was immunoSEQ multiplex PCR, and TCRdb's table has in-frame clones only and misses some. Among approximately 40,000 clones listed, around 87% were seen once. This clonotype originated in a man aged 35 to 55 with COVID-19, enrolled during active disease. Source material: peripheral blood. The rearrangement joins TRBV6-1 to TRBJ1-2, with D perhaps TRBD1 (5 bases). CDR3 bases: TGTGCCAGCAGTGAAGTGCATTACAGGAGAAGCCCTTATGGCTACACCTTC. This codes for CASSEVHYRRSPYGYTF.